This passage covers 23 T cell receptor beta chains from one sample sequenced in a study of blood T cell repertoires in COVID-19. Here immunoSEQ multiplex PCR was the method, and the copy in TCRdb shows in-frame clones only, minus some. The table lists over 65,000 clones, approximately 81% of them singletons. Sequenced: peripheral blood. These receptors all come from an elderly man with acute or convalescent COVID-19.

The gene calls are TRBV3-1 (or the pseudogene TRBV3-2) and TRBJ1-1; 7 bases align to TRBD1. The CDR3 has 12 residues. V shed 4 bases and J 11 bases; nucleotides not matched to a gene: 7. Germline loops: CDR1 LGHDT, CDR2 YNNKEL (reference sequence). CDR3 amino acids: CASSLQGGRAFF. The CDR3 DNA sequence: TGTGCCAGCAGCCTCCAGGGGGGCCGGGCTTTCTTT.

This clone has only one observation. This chain uses TRBV27 with TRBJ2-5, with TRBD2 matching 8 bases. With V trimmed by 6 bases and J by 5 bases, 11 bases remained unmatched. The CDR3 is 15 residues long. CDR1 and CDR2 from the germline V gene are MNHEY and SMNVEV (reference sequence). The CDR3 DNA follows: TGTGCCAGCAGGAGGACTAGCTTCAGTAGGGAGACCCAGTACTTC. This encodes CASRRTSFSRETQYF.

This rearrangement joins TRBV2 to TRBJ2-2; a possible D gene is TRBD2 (6 bases). CDR1 and CDR2 (germline): SNHLY, FYNNEI. Trimming pared 4 bases from V and 5 bases from J, leaving 23 bases between. This CDR3 has 18 residues. The CDR3 DNA is TGTGCCAGCAGTGTCGAGTCGATAACACGGGGGAAGACCGGGGAGCTGTTTTTT. Translating it yields CASSVESITRGKTGELFF.

The rearrangement links TRBV19 to TRBJ1-5, with 9 bases aligning to TRBD1. This CDR3 has 16 residues. The trim removed 2 bases at V and 4 bases at J, leaving 6 bases unmatched. CDR1 is LNHDA, CDR2 SQIVND, per germline (reference sequence). The CDR3 sequence: CASSIPDRGGNQPQHF. The CDR3 DNA reads as TGTGCCAGTAGTATACCCGACAGGGGGGGTAATCAGCCCCAGCATTTT.

This chain connects TRBV28 to TRBJ1-2, with no clear D. Trimming removed 6 bases from V and 4 bases from J, with 12 bases in between. The germline V gene encodes CDR1 MDHEN and CDR2 SYDVKM. The length of the CDR3 is 13 residues. The CDR3 here is CASRIPGVYGYTF. The CDR3, as DNA: TGTGCCAGCAGAATCCCCGGGGTCTATGGCTACACCTTC.

The CDR3 reads CASSSSGQGGSPLHF. Here the CDR3 DNA reads TGTGCCAGCTCATCATCCGGACAGGGAGGGTCACCCCTCCACTTT. The J gene is TRBJ1-6, the V gene TRBV18, with 8 bases identical to TRBD1. The trim removed 5 bases at V and 10 bases at J, leaving 10 bases unmatched. This CDR3 has 15 residues. From germline, CDR1 is KGHSH and CDR2 LQKENI. Together with reference TRBV18 and TRBJ1-6, the CDR3 gives the full variable domain: NAGVMQNPRHLVRRRGQEARLRCSPMKGHSHVYWYRQLPEEGLKFMVYLQKENIIDESGMPKERFSAEFPKEGPSILRIQQVVRGDSAAYFCASSSSGQGGSPLHFGNGTRLTVT.

The rearrangement links TRBV24-1 to TRBJ1-2; 11 bases are shared with TRBD1. The CDR3 extends over 15 amino acids. CDR1 and CDR2 from the germline V gene are KGHDR and SFDVKD. The junction had 5 bases not matched to a gene; V was cut back by 2 bases and J by 7 bases. CDR3 residues: CATSDSSGTGGGYTF. In DNA form, the CDR3 reads TGTGCCACCAGTGATTCGTCCGGGACAGGGGGTGGCTACACCTTC.

The rearrangement links TRBV5-4 to TRBJ2-6; the match to TRBD1 covers 7 bases. After removal of 3 bases from V and 0 bases from J, the junction contained 3 bases not matched to a gene. Per the germline V gene, CDR1 is SGHNT and CDR2 is YYREEE (reference sequence). CDR3 length: 16 amino acids. The CDR3 region has the DNA TGTGCCAGCAGCTGGGGGACAGTCTCTGGGGCCAACGTCCTGACTTTC. Its translation: CASSWGTVSGANVLTF.

The CDR3 is CSARGDIRQYF. CDR3 coding DNA: TGCAGTGCTAGAGGGGACATCCGGCAGTATTTT. V is TRBV20-1 and J is TRBJ2-3; TRBD1 might be the D (6 bases). The CDR3 is made up of 11 amino acids. The V gene lost 1 base and the J gene lost 11 bases, with 10 bases spanning the gap. Germline CDR1 is DFQATT and CDR2 is SNEGSKA (reference sequence).

CDR3 sequence: CASSRTGPGELFF. The CDR3 nucleotides read TGTGCCAGCAGCCGGACAGGGCCCGGGGAGCTGTTTTTT. The V call is TRBV7-9, the J call TRBJ2-2, with TRBD1 matching 8 bases. The ends lost 5 bases at V and 6 bases at J; junction bases unmatched: 2. From germline, CDR1 is SEHNR and CDR2 FQNEAQ (reference sequence). The CDR3 loop spans 13 amino acids.

In this sample, this clone turned up a few times. J is TRBJ1-2 and V is TRBV5-4; 10 nucleotides agree with TRBD1. Germline lookup yields CDR1 SGHNT and CDR2 YYREEE (reference sequence). V dropped 0 bases and J dropped 4; count of bases not matched to a gene: 12. The CDR3 loop spans 18 amino acids. The CDR3 DNA is TGTGCCAGCAGCTTGGTCGGACAGGGGGAAGTGAGAAGCTATGGCTACACCTTC. It is translated as CASSLVGQGEVRSYGYTF.

This clone turned up a few times. This rearrangement joins TRBV28 to TRBJ2-5; no firm D call. The CDR3 runs to 14 residues. The V gene lost 7 bases and the J gene lost 0 bases, with 12 bases spanning the gap. Germline V CDR1 and CDR2: MDHEN, SYDVKM. In nucleotides, the CDR3 is TGTGCCAGCAATCGACGCCGGGACCAAGAGACCCAGTACTTC. Translating it yields CASNRRRDQETQYF.

J is TRBJ2-2 and V is TRBV5-4; the D gene is possibly TRBD2 (6 bases). The length of the CDR3 is 14 residues. Germline V CDR1 and CDR2: SGHNT, YYREEE (reference sequence). V shed 1 base and J shed 3 bases, with 7 bases lying between them. The CDR3 is CASSLTGDTGELFF. CDR3 DNA sequence: TGTGCCAGCAGCTTGACGGGAGACACCGGGGAGCTGTTTTTT.

This sequence joins TRBV6-5 and TRBJ1-5, with unresolved D. CDR1 is MNHEY and CDR2 is SVGAGI in the germline V gene. Trimming removed 9 bases at V and 4 bases at J, with 13 bases between. The CDR3 length is 13 residues. CDR3 sequence: CASRTALNQPQHF. In DNA form, the CDR3 reads TGTGCCAGTCGTACAGCTCTGAATCAGCCCCAGCATTTT.

The genes are TRBV15 and TRBJ2-1, with no clear D. Germline-derived CDR1 and CDR2 are LNHNV and YYDKDF (reference sequence). Between the trimmed V and J ends, which lost 3 bases and 8 bases, there was a span of 8 bases. The length of the CDR3 is 12 residues. The CDR3 region is CATSRPTHEQFF. As DNA, the CDR3 is TGTGCCACCAGCAGGCCTACTCATGAGCAGTTCTTC.

The chain recombines TRBV5-1 with TRBJ2-1; 10 bases are a match to TRBD1. With 3 bases clipped from V and 3 bases from J, the junction kept 3 bases outside the gene matches. The CDR3 extends over 15 amino acids. From germline, CDR1 is SGHRS and CDR2 YFSETQ. The CDR3 protein is CASSSGTGDYNEQFF. The DNA for the CDR3 is TGCGCCAGCAGCTCCGGGACAGGGGACTACAATGAGCAGTTCTTC.

CDR3 region: CASSFSHDRGEKLFF. CDR3 nucleotides: TGTGCCAGCAGCTTTTCACATGACAGGGGGGAAAAACTGTTTTTT. V and J are TRBV5-6 and TRBJ1-4, with 9 bases lining up with TRBD1. Trimming at V came to 2 bases and at J to 8 bases, leaving 7 bases not matched to a gene. This CDR3 has 15 residues. The germline CDR1 and CDR2 sequences are SGHDT and YYEEEE.

This clone has just one count. This rearrangement joins TRBV20-1 to TRBJ1-5; 8 bases are shared with TRBD1. V shed 3 bases and J 4 bases; nucleotides not matched to a gene: 8. The CDR3 sequence is 15 residues long. Germline-derived CDR1 and CDR2 are DFQATT and SNEGSKA (reference sequence). The CDR3 DNA sequence: TGCAGTGCTAGTCGTTTGGGACAGGCAAATCAGCCCCAGCATTTT. It encodes CSASRLGQANQPQHF.

In this sample, this clone turned up a few times. The chain employs TRBV29-1 and TRBJ2-4; 8 nucleotides line up with TRBD1. Germline-derived CDR1 and CDR2 are SQVTM and ANQGSEA. V gave up 7 bases and J gave up 6 bases; unmatched junction bases: 5. CDR3 length: 12 residues. The CDR3: CSAGTGPNIQYF. CDR3 sequence (DNA): TGCAGCGCAGGGACAGGACCAAACATTCAGTACTTC. The full variable domain, its missing parts supplied by reference TRBV29-1 and TRBJ2-4, is SAVISQKPSRDICQRGTSLTIQCQVDSQVTMMFWYRQQPGQSLTLIATANQGSEATYESGFVIDKFPISRPNLTFSTLTVSNMSPEDSSIYLCSAGTGPNIQYFGAGTRLSVL.

The chain employs TRBV4-3 and TRBJ2-1; 10 nucleotides line up with TRBD2. From germline, CDR1 is LGHNA and CDR2 YSLEER. The junction had 7 bases not matched to a gene; V was cut back by 0 bases and J by 8 bases. The CDR3 has 16 residues. The CDR3 region is CASSQDASGRGYEQFF. The CDR3 region has the DNA TGCGCCAGCAGCCAAGACGCTAGCGGGAGAGGGTATGAGCAGTTCTTC.

The V call is TRBV5-1, the J call TRBJ2-2; 8 bases map to TRBD2. The CDR3 sequence is 18 residues long. In germline, CDR1 is SGHRS, CDR2 YFSETQ. V gave up 2 bases and J gave up 1 base; unmatched junction bases: 10. CDR3: CASSFKGSGNGNTGELFF. The CDR3 DNA reads TGCGCCAGCAGCTTTAAAGGTAGCGGGAATGGGAACACCGGGGAGCTGTTTTTT.

In this sample, this clone turned up a few times. This chain uses TRBV5-1 with TRBJ2-6; the D gene is possibly TRBD1 (7 bases). V was trimmed by 4 bases and J by 4 bases, leaving 24 bases between them. CDR1 is SGHRS and CDR2 is YFSETQ in the germline V gene. CDR3 size: 19 residues. The CDR3 region is CASSPRSRGTSEGANVLTF. In DNA, the CDR3 is TGCGCCAGCAGCCCACGTTCCAGGGGGACTTCTGAAGGGGCCAACGTCCTGACTTTC.

This chain uses TRBV7-2 with TRBJ2-1, with D hard to call. Looked up from germline, CDR1 is SGHTA and CDR2 is FQGNSA. This CDR3 region has 15 residues. V lost 3 bases and J 2 bases, leaving 11 bases between the germline ends. CDR3 sequence reads: CASSLAVLTYNEQFF. CDR3 DNA: TGTGCCAGCAGCTTGGCGGTCCTAACCTACAATGAGCAGTTCTTC.